Listed here are 15 T cell receptor beta chains from one sample, sequenced in a study of cytomegalovirus exposure and HLA in healthy donors. The primer mix had 60 Vbeta and 13 Jbeta primers. TCRdb keeps only in-frame clones here, not all; method: immunoSEQ multiplex PCR. The sample includes roughly 190,000 clones, about 9.4% of them seen just once. Sample: PBMCs. Every receptor here comes from a woman aged 25 to 39 in good health and CMV-seropositive.

This clone was recorded a few times. The chain uses TRBV2 and TRBJ1-2, with D unresolved. Trimming removed 0 bases at V and 1 base at J, with 15 bases between. The CDR3 consists of 17 residues. In germline, CDR1 is SNHLY, CDR2 FYNNEI. The CDR3 here is CASSEAPGALYNYGYTF. CDR3 bases: TGTGCCAGCAGTGAAGCGCCTGGAGCACTATATAACTATGGCTACACCTTC.

The rearrangement links TRBV12-5 to TRBJ2-5; the match to TRBD2 covers 12 bases. The CDR3 is 20 amino acids. J lost 4 bases, V lost 0 bases, and 15 bases had no gene match. Per the germline V gene, CDR1 is LGHNT and CDR2 is FRNRAP. As DNA, the CDR3 is TGTGCTAGTGGTTTGGTAGCGGTGACTAGCGGGAGTGGGGGGGTAGAGACCCAGTACTTC. This gives the protein CASGLVAVTSGSGGVETQYF.

In this sample, this clone turned up once. The rearrangement joins TRBV5-5 to TRBJ1-5, with D uncertain. Between the trimmed V and J ends, which lost 0 bases and 3 bases, there was a span of 10 bases. Germline CDR1 is SGHKS and CDR2 is YYEKEE (reference sequence). The CDR3 length is 15 residues. In DNA form, the CDR3 reads TGTGCCAGCAGCTTGGGCGGTCCCTTCAATCAGCCCCAGCATTTT. Translating gives CASSLGGPFNQPQHF. The full variable domain, with the rest looked up from reference TRBV5-5 and TRBJ1-5, is DAGVTQSPTHLIKTRGQQVTLRCSPISGHKSVSWYQQVLGQGPQFIFQYYEKEERGRGNFPDRFSARQFPNYSSELNVNALLLGDSALYLCASSLGGPFNQPQHFGDGTRLSIL.

J is TRBJ2-1 and V is TRBV5-1; 9 bases align to TRBD2. CDR1 and CDR2 (germline): SGHRS, YFSETQ. The ends lost 0 bases at V and 4 bases at J; junction bases unmatched: 2. The CDR3 runs to 15 residues. CDR3 region: CASSLDLAGYNEQFF. The CDR3 coding sequence is TGCGCCAGCAGCTTGGACCTAGCGGGGTACAATGAGCAGTTCTTC.

There are a few counts of this clone. As DNA, the CDR3 is TGTGCCAGCAGTGACCATCTCGGGAACACTAATGAAAAACTGTTTTTT. This encodes CASSDHLGNTNEKLFF. The rearrangement uses TRBV6-1 and TRBJ1-4; D unresolved. V was cut by 3 bases and J by 2 bases, with 13 bases left in between. The CDR3 is made up of 16 amino acids. Germline lookup yields CDR1 MNHNS and CDR2 SASEGT.

This clone showed up just a few times. This chain joins TRBV10-2 and TRBJ1-4; 7 bases line up with TRBD1. The CDR3 is 21 amino acids. V lost 3 bases to trimming and J lost 8 bases; unmatched junction nucleotides: 27. Germline-derived CDR1 and CDR2 are WSHSY and SAAADI. The chain's CDR3 is CASSDKSRIYGDSERGEKLFF. The DNA for the CDR3 is TGCGCCAGCAGTGATAAATCGAGGATATACGGGGACAGTGAGCGAGGGGAAAAACTGTTTTTT.

The chain couples TRBV6-5 to TRBJ1-2; 10 bases map to TRBD1. The germline gives CDR1 MNHEY, CDR2 SVGAGI. CDR3 length: 15 amino acids. V dropped 0 bases and J dropped 10; count of bases not matched to a gene: 8. The CDR3 is CASSYSRQGASDYTF. CDR3 nucleotides: TGTGCCAGCAGTTACTCGAGACAGGGGGCGAGTGACTACACCTTC.

The rearrangement uses TRBV4-1 and TRBJ2-3, with 7 bases identical to TRBD2. Germline lookup yields CDR1 MGHRA and CDR2 YSYEKL. The V gene end was trimmed by 4 bases and the J gene end by 0 bases; junction bases not matched to a gene: 4. This CDR3 spans 15 amino acids. CDR3 coding DNA: TGCGCCAGCAGCCCGGGAGGCGTTAGCACAGATACGCAGTATTTT. The encoded protein is CASSPGGVSTDTQYF.

V is TRBV30 and J is TRBJ2-5; no clear D. The J call could be wrong; TRBJ2-7 is a better fit for the DNA end. The germline V gene has CDR1 GTSNPN and CDR2 SVGIG (reference sequence). This CDR3 has 14 amino acids. CDR3 DNA: TGTGCCTGGAGTGTAAGGCTCTCCAACTACGAGCAGTACTTC. Translated: CAWSVRLSNYEQYF.

The chain joins TRBV2 to TRBJ2-7; 12 positions match TRBD2. Trimming at V came to 7 bases and at J to 6 bases, leaving 13 bases not matched to a gene. CDR3 size: 16 residues. The germline gives CDR1 SNHLY, CDR2 FYNNEI. CDR3 amino acids: CASTGVPTSGRLEQYF. As DNA, the CDR3 is TGTGCCAGCACAGGGGTCCCAACTAGCGGGAGGCTCGAGCAGTACTTC.

This clone was seen a handful of times. The chain is built from TRBV4-1 and TRBJ2-7; TRBD1 might be the D (6 bases). The CDR3 runs 14 residues. Trimming took off 5 bases at V and 2 bases at J, with 13 bases between the two ends. The V gene's germline CDR1 is MGHRA and CDR2 YSYEKL. The CDR3 region is CASSARRDTYEQYF. DNA of the CDR3: TGCGCCAGCAGCGCTCGACGGGACACCTACGAGCAGTACTTC.

This clone was counted a single time. As DNA, the CDR3 is TGTGCCAGTAGTCCCTCCCGGGGGTGGACTGAAGCTTTCTTT. Translated: CASSPSRGWTEAFF. The rearrangement uses TRBV19 and TRBJ1-1; D may be TRBD1 (5 bases). Germline lookup yields CDR1 LNHDA and CDR2 SQIVND (reference sequence). Trimming took off 5 bases at V and 5 bases at J, with 15 bases between the two ends. CDR3 length: 14 amino acids. The entire variable domain, with the rest obtained from reference TRBV19 and TRBJ1-1, is as follows: DGGITQSPKYLFRKEGQNVTLSCEQNLNHDAMYWYRQDPGQGLRLIYYSQIVNDFQKGDIAEGYSVSREKKESFPLTVTSAQKNPTAFYLCASSPSRGWTEAFFGQGTRLTVV.

There are a few counts of this clone. This sequence joins TRBV5-5 and TRBJ1-2, with D tentatively TRBD1 (6 bases). Trimming took 4 bases from V and 8 from J, leaving 21 bases between them. Germline V gene sequence: CDR1 SGHKS, CDR2 YYEKEE (reference sequence). The CDR3 loop spans 15 amino acids. The CDR3 DNA reads as TGTGCCAGCAGCGAACGGGGTTCACAGGGTTTGGGCTACACCTTC. This translates into CASSERGSQGLGYTF. Combining the CDR3 with reference TRBV5-5 and TRBJ1-2 gives the whole variable domain DAGVTQSPTHLIKTRGQQVTLRCSPISGHKSVSWYQQVLGQGPQFIFQYYEKEERGRGNFPDRFSARQFPNYSSELNVNALLLGDSALYLCASSERGSQGLGYTFGSGTRLTVV.

This clone was observed a few times. The chain links TRBV6-5 to TRBJ2-4, with D perhaps TRBD2 (6 bases). The germline V gene encodes CDR1 MNHEY and CDR2 SVGAGI. With 6 bases removed from V and 2 bases from J, the gap between germline ends came to 11 bases. The CDR3 length is 14 residues. The CDR3 DNA is TGTGCCAGCAGCGGACTATATCCCAAAAACATTCAGTACTTC. Protein: CASSGLYPKNIQYF.

This clone showed up just a few times. This chain links TRBV7-3 with TRBJ2-3; no definite D call. Germline CDR1 and CDR2: SGHTA and FQGTGA. V dropped 2 bases and J dropped 4 bases, with 4 bases sitting between them. This CDR3 comprises 12 residues. The CDR3 loop is CASSLAPDTQYF. The CDR3, as DNA: TGTGCCAGCAGCTTAGCGCCAGATACGCAGTATTTT.